This TCR beta chain was sequenced in a study of T cell repertoires in cytomegalovirus infection. Study-wide background: CMV epitopes, recently identified HLA-C-restricted and well-studied HLA-B-restricted, were used. Public TCR beta signature analysis indicated the presence of both CMV infection and matching HLA type.

One entry per CDR3 protein, called by TCRdb with MiXCR from the reads. The profile shows 100,000 to 150,000 distinct CDR3 sequences, 32% of them singletons. Concerning this clonotype: The antigen is undetermined. One junction end disagrees with the germline gene, perhaps due to a read error.

General observations from the study: Ex vivo, HLA-C-restricted CMV-specific TCR beta clonotypes prevailed over the rest of the response.

The sequence was obtained from a human donor in good health (CMV status not recorded). Some clones in this sample may be carry-over from other donors' samples. Sequences were derived from CD8+ T cells from cultured PBMCs, sampled from culture after CMV antigen stimulation.

The CDR3 coding sequence is TGCGCCAGCGCGGAGGGGTCCAGCTCCAATAATTCACCCCTCCACTTT. It codes for CASAEGSSSNNSPLHF. The chain carries TRBV5-1 and TRBJ1-6; D is possibly TRBD1 (5 bases). The CDR3 spans 16 residues. Looked up from germline, CDR1 is SGHRS and CDR2 is YFSETQ.